The rows below give T cell receptor beta chains drawn from one sample of a study of T cell changes during pregnancy in multiple sclerosis. The repertoire was sequenced with immunoSEQ multiplex PCR; TCRdb's copy has only in-frame clones and lacks some. Of about 38,000 clones listed, approximately 94% were seen once; the top ten hold 0.39%. The sequences come from CD4+ T cells from peripheral blood mononuclear cells, collected in the second trimester of pregnancy. The receptors derive from a female donor with multiple sclerosis, enrolled in a pregnancy study. The CDR3 runs from the conserved cysteine through the conserved F or W. Fields, in order: clone size, J gene, V gene, D gene, CDR3 DNA, CDR3 protein. The D gene is left open where the match is weak. Where a row states a size, it is once, few, many or the class of an expanded clone; other rows omit it.

abundance: medium-sized; j_gene: TRBJ1-1; v_gene: TRBV29-1; d_gene: NA; CDR3nt: TGCAGCGTTGAAGTAACAAACACAATGAACACTGAAGCTTTCTTT; CDR3aa: CSVEVTNTMNTEAFF
abundance: NA; j_gene: TRBJ1-5; v_gene: TRBV7-6; d_gene: TRBD1; CDR3nt: TGTGCCAGCAGCCTACTGGACAGGGGAAATCAGCCCCAGCATTTT; CDR3aa: CASSLLDRGNQPQHF
abundance: NA; j_gene: TRBJ1-2; v_gene: TRBV5-1; d_gene: TRBD1; CDR3nt: TGCGCCAGCAGCCAGGACAGGGTCGGTGGCTACACCTTC; CDR3aa: CASSQDRVGGYTF
abundance: NA; j_gene: TRBJ2-1; v_gene: TRBV30; d_gene: NA; CDR3nt: TGTGCCTGGAGTGTACGATGGGTGCGGGACGGAGCATACAATGAGCAGTTCTTC; CDR3aa: CAWSVRWVRDGAYNEQFF
abundance: once; j_gene: TRBJ1-1; v_gene: TRBV25-1; d_gene: TRBD1; CDR3nt: TGTGCCAGCAGTGAATCAGGACAGGGGGCCACTGAAGCTTTCTTT; CDR3aa: CASSESGQGATEAFF
abundance: once; j_gene: TRBJ2-5; v_gene: TRBV5-1; d_gene: TRBD2; CDR3nt: TGCGCCAGCAGCTTGGAACTAGCGGGGCTGGCGGCCCAGTACTTC; CDR3aa: CASSLELAGLAAQYF
abundance: NA; j_gene: TRBJ2-1; v_gene: TRBV4-3; d_gene: TRBD2; CDR3nt: TGCGCCAGCAGCCCTCTAGCGGGGGCCCGCAATGAGCAGTTCTTC; CDR3aa: CASSPLAGARNEQFF
abundance: NA; j_gene: TRBJ1-2; v_gene: TRBV6-6; d_gene: TRBD1; CDR3nt: TGTGCCAGCAGTTACCTGGACAGGATCTATGGCTACACCTTC; CDR3aa: CASSYLDRIYGYTF
abundance: NA; j_gene: TRBJ2-1; v_gene: TRBV11-1; d_gene: NA; CDR3nt: TGTGCCAGCAGCTTAGTTTTGTATTCGGGGGAAGGAGAGTTCTTC; CDR3aa: CASSLVLYSGEGEFF
abundance: NA; j_gene: TRBJ2-1; v_gene: TRBV5-4; d_gene: TRBD2; CDR3nt: TGTGCCAGCAGCCCGGGGGGGAAATCCTACAATGAGCAGTTCTTC; CDR3aa: CASSPGGKSYNEQFF